The 10 T cell receptor beta chains listed next were all sequenced from one sample in a study of blood T cells in healthy people across ages. A second roughly 6 to 12 cycle PCR used barcoded and J-beta primers. TCRdb fed the 5' RACE reads into MiXCR, producing one record per CDR3 protein. The repertoire holds roughly 730,000 distinct CDR3 sequences, with roughly 56% as singletons. Sequencing used blood. These receptor sequences come from a man aged 40-50 years in good health.

The chain is built from TRBV20-1 and TRBJ2-3; 12 bases agree with TRBD2. The CDR3 loop spans 14 amino acids. V dropped 7 bases and J dropped 7; count of bases not matched to a gene: 9. The germline V gene has CDR1 DFQATT and CDR2 SNEGSKA (reference sequence). The CDR3 reads CSVPLAGGLNTQYF. CDR3 DNA sequence: TGCAGTGTTCCACTAGCGGGGGGCCTGAATACGCAGTATTTT.

V gene TRBV7-9 combines with J gene TRBJ2-2; 7 bases match TRBD1. After removal of 5 bases from V and 5 bases from J, the junction contained 8 bases not matched to a gene. There are 15 residues in the CDR3. Germline V lookup: CDR1 SEHNR, CDR2 FQNEAQ (reference sequence). In DNA form, the CDR3 reads TGTGCCAGCAGCGTGGGGGACAGAGATACCGGGGAGCTGTTTTTT. This sequence encodes CASSVGDRDTGELFF.

The J gene is TRBJ2-3, the V gene TRBV15; D unresolved. The V gene lost 0 bases and the J gene lost 2 bases, with 9 bases spanning the gap. CDR1 and CDR2 from the germline V gene are LNHNV and YYDKDF (reference sequence). The CDR3 has 15 amino acids. CDR3 in amino acids: CATSREGLVTDTQYF. The CDR3 coding sequence is TGTGCCACCAGCAGAGAGGGGTTGGTCACAGATACGCAGTATTTT.

This clonotype appeared a few times. The CDR3 loop reads CASRVRGGNNEQFF. In DNA form, the CDR3 reads TGTGCCAGCAGGGTCCGCGGGGGAAACAATGAGCAGTTCTTC. V gene TRBV5-8 combines with J gene TRBJ2-1, with 7 bases aligning to TRBD2. The CDR3 is made up of 14 amino acids. V was pared by 5 bases and J by 5 bases, with 7 bases of the junction left unmatched. Per germline, CDR1 SGHTS and CDR2 YDEGEE.

This clonotype has just one count. The rearrangement uses TRBV5-1 and TRBJ2-1, with D perhaps matching TRBD2 (6 bases). This CDR3 spans 15 amino acids. The V end was cut by 9 bases, the J end by 9 bases, with 25 bases between. Germline V gene data show CDR1 as SGHRS and CDR2 as YFSETQ. The CDR3 here is CATASRDFGRGEQFF. CDR3 DNA: TGCGCCACCGCCAGCCGGGACTTTGGACGGGGTGAGCAGTTCTTC.

The J gene is TRBJ1-2, the V gene TRBV20-1; 12 positions match TRBD1. The germline V gene has CDR1 DFQATT and CDR2 SNEGSKA (reference sequence). The J segment lost 6 bases and the V segment lost 4 bases, leaving 9 bases of the junction unmatched. The CDR3 is 15 residues long. In DNA, the CDR3 is TGCAGTGCTAATGACCGGGACAGGGGGCAGGATGGCTACACCTTC. This encodes CSANDRDRGQDGYTF.

The chain links TRBV6-2 or TRBV6-3 to TRBJ2-5, with D tentatively TRBD1 or TRBD2 (5 bases each). Trimming took off 5 bases at V and 11 bases at J, with 15 bases between the two ends. This CDR3 is built from 12 residues. The germline V gene has CDR1 MNHEY and CDR2 SVGEGT. The chain's CDR3 is CASSQGSEEQYF. DNA of the CDR3: TGTGCCAGCAGTCAGGGCTCGGAGGAGCAGTACTTC.

This chain connects TRBV12-3 or TRBV12-4 to TRBJ1-2, with D possibly being TRBD1 (5 bases). V was clipped by 4 bases and J by 2 bases, with 11 bases between them. This CDR3 comprises 14 residues. CDR3 sequence (DNA): TGTGCCAGCAGTTGGGGCGCGACAAACTATGGCTACACCTTC. This sequence encodes CASSWGATNYGYTF.

The rearrangement uses TRBV7-2 and TRBJ2-2; D is unclear. The length of the CDR3 is 16 residues. Germline V gives CDR1 SGHTA, CDR2 FQGNSA. Trimming stripped 1 base from V and 5 bases from J, with 14 bases between. The CDR3 DNA reads as TGTGCCAGCAGCTTAGACGGGTGGGCGGATACCGGGGAGCTGTTTTTT. Translated: CASSLDGWADTGELFF. Together with reference TRBV7-2 and TRBJ2-2, the CDR3 gives the full variable domain: GAGVSQSPSNKVTEKGKDVELRCDPISGHTALYWYRQSLGQGLEFLIYFQGNSAPDKSGLPSDRFSAERTGGSVSTLTIQRTQQEDSAVYLCASSLDGWADTGELFFGEGSRLTVL.

This clonotype was counted a single time. A much larger clone differs by one base, so this may be a read error. This rearrangement joins TRBV7-2 to TRBJ2-3; perhaps TRBD2 as D (6 bases). CDR3 length equals 14 residues. Germline CDR1 SGHTA, CDR2 FQGNSA. CDR3 amino acids: CANSPGTSTDTQYF. The CDR3, as DNA: TGTGCCAACAGCCCTGGGACTAGCACAGATACGCAGTATTTT.